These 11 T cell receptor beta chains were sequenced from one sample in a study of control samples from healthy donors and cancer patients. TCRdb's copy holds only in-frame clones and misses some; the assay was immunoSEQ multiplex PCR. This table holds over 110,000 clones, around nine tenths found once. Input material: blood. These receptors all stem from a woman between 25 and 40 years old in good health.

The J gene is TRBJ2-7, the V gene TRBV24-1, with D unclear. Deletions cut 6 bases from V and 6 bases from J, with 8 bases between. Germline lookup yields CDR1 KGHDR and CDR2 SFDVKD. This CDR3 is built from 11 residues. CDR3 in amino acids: CATSYNGEQYF. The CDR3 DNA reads TGTGCCACCAGTTATAACGGCGAGCAGTACTTC.

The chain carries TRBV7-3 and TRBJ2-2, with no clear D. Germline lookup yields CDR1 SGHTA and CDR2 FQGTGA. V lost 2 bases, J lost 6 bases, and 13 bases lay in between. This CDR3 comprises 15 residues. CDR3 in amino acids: CASSLLDTSPGELFF. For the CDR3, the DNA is TGTGCCAGCAGCTTATTGGATACTTCCCCCGGGGAGCTGTTTTTT.

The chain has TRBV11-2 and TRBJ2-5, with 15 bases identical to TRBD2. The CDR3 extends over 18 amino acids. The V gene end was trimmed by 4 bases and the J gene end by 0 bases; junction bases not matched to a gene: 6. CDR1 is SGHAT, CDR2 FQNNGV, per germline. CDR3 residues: CASSSGLAGGGYQETQYF. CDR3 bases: TGTGCCAGCAGCTCGGGACTAGCGGGAGGCGGGTACCAAGAGACCCAGTACTTC.

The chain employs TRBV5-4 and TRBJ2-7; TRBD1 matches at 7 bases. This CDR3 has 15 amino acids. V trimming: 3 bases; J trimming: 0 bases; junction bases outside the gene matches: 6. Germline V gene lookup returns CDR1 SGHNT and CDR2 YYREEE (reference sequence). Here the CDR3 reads CASSSYRGPSYEQYF. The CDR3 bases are TGTGCCAGCAGCTCATACAGGGGCCCCTCCTACGAGCAGTACTTC.

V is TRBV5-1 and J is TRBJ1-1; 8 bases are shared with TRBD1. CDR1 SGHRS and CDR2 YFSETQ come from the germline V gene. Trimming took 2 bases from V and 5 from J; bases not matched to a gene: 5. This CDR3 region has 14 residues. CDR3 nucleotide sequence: TGCGCCAGCAGCTTCTGGACAGGGTGGACTGAAGCTTTCTTT. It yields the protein CASSFWTGWTEAFF.

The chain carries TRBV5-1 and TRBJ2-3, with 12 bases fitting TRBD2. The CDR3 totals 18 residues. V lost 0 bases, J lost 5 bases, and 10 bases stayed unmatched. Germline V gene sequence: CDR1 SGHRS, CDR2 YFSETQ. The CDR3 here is CASSLARSSGRAVDTQYF. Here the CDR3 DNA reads TGCGCCAGCAGCTTGGCCAGGTCTAGCGGGAGGGCCGTAGATACGCAGTATTTT.

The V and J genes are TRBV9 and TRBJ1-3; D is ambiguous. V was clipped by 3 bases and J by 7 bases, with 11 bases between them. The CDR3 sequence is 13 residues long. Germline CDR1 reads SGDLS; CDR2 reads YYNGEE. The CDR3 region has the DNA TGTGCCAGCAGCGCCCGGGCCGCGAACACCATATATTTT. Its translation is CASSARAANTIYF.

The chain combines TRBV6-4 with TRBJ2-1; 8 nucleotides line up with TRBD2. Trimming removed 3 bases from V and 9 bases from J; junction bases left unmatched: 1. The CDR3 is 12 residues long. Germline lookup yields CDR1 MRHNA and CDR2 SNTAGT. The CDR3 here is CASSEAGAEQFF. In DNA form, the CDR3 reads TGTGCCAGCAGTGAAGCGGGAGCTGAGCAGTTCTTC.

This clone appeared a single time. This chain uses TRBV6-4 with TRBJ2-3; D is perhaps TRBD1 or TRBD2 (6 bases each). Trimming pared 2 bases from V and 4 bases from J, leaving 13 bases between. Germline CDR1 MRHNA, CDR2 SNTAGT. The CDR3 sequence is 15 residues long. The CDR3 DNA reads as TGTGCCAGCAGTGACCCCGAGGGGGGAGCAGATACGCAGTATTTT. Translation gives CASSDPEGGADTQYF.

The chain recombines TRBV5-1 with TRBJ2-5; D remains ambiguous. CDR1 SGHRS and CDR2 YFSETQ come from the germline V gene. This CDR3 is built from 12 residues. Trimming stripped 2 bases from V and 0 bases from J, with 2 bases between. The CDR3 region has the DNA TGCGCCAGCAGCTTTTACCAAGAGACCCAGTACTTC. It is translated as CASSFYQETQYF.

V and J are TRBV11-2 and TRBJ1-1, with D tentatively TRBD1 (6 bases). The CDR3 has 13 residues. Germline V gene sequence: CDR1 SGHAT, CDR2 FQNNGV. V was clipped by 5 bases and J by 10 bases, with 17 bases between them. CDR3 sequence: CASSPDGGGVAFF. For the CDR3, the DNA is TGTGCCAGCAGCCCCGACGGGGGGGGCGTAGCTTTCTTT. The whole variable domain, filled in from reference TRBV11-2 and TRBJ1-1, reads EAGVAQSPRYKIIEKRQSVAFWCNPISGHATLYWYQQILGQGPKLLIQFQNNGVVDDSQLPKDRFSAERLKGVDSTLKIQPAKLEDSAVYLCASSPDGGGVAFFGQGTRLTVV.